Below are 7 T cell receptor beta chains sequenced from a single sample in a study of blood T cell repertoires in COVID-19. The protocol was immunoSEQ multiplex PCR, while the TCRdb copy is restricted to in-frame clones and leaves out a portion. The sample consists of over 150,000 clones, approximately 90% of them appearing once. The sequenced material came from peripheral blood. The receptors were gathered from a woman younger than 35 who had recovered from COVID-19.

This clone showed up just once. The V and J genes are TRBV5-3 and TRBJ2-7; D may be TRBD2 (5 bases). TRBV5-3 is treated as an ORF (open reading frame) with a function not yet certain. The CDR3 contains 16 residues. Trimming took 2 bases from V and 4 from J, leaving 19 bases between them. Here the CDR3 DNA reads TGTGCCAGAAGCTTTACTTGTGCGGGTGGACCTTACGAGCAGTACGTC. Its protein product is CARSFTCAGGPYEQYV.

The CDR3 DNA reads TGTGCCAGCAGCCTTACGGGCTACGAGCAGTACTTC. Translation: CASSLTGYEQYF. The J gene is TRBJ2-7, the V gene TRBV28, with unresolved D. Germline V gene data show CDR1 as MDHEN and CDR2 as SYDVKM. The V end lost 6 bases, the J end lost 3 bases, and 9 bases lay between the germline ends. The CDR3 is 12 amino acids.

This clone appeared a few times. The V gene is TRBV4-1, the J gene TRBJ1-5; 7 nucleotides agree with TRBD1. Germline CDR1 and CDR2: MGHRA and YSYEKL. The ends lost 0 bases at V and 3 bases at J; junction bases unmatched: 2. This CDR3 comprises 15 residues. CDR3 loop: CASSQDRGDNQPQHF. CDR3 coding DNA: TGCGCCAGCAGCCAAGACAGGGGGGACAATCAGCCCCAGCATTTT.

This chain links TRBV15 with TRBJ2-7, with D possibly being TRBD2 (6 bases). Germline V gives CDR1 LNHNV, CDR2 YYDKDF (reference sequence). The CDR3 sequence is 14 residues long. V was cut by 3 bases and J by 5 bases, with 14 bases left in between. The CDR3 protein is CATSRYGSNDEQYV. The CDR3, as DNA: TGTGCCACCAGCAGGTACGGGAGTAACGACGAGCAGTACGTC.

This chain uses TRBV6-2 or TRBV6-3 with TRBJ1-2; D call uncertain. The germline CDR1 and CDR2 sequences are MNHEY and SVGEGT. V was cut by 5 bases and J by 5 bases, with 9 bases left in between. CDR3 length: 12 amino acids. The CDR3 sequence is CASSPQSYGYTF. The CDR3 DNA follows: TGTGCCAGCAGTCCACAGAGTTATGGCTACACCTTC.

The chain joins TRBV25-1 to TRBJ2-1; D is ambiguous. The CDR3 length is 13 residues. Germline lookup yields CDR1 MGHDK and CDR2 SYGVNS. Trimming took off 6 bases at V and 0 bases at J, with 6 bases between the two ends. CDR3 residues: CASRETSYNEQFF. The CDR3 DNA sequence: TGTGCCAGCAGGGAGACCTCCTACAATGAGCAGTTCTTC.

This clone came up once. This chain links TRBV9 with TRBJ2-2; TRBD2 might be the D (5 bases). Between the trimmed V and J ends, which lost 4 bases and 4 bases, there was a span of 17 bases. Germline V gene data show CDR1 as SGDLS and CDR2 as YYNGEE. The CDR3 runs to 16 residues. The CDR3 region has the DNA TGTGCCAGCAGCCCCCGTGGGTGGGAGAGCACCGGGGAGCTGTTTTTT. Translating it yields CASSPRGWESTGELFF.